The 14 T cell receptor beta chains below all came from one sample that was sequenced in a study of cytomegalovirus exposure and HLA in healthy donors. With 60 Vbeta and 13 Jbeta primers, the PCR was carried out. Some clones are missing from TCRdb's copy, which holds only in-frame ones; the method was immunoSEQ multiplex PCR. The data show over 70,000 clones, 70% seen once. Sequenced sample: PBMCs. The receptors originated from a woman aged 45-65 years in good health and CMV-seropositive.

The V gene is TRBV4-3, the J gene TRBJ2-5, with 16 bases fitting TRBD2. Germline V CDR1 and CDR2: LGHNA, YSLEER. With 0 bases clipped from V and 0 bases from J, the junction kept 7 bases outside the gene matches. The CDR3 covers 20 residues. The CDR3 nucleotides are TGCGCCAGCAGCCAAGAGGCCGGGACTAGCGGGAGGGCCTACCAAGAGACCCAGTACTTC. It encodes CASSQEAGTSGRAYQETQYF.

This chain uses TRBV21-1 with TRBJ2-1; the table assigns TRBD1, which was not confirmed against the DNA. TRBV21-1 has pseudogene status. The CDR3 has 13 residues. CDR3 residues: CASSKGLSNEQFF. DNA for the CDR3: TGTGCCAGCAGCAAAGGCCTCAGCAATGAGCAGTTCTTC.

The V and J genes are TRBV29-1 and TRBJ2-7; 7 positions agree with TRBD1. Germline CDR1 SQVTM, CDR2 ANQGSEA. V shed 5 bases, J shed 6 bases, and the junction held 10 bases outside the gene matches. This CDR3 region has 13 residues. The CDR3 reads CSVTGQTSIEQYF. In nucleotides, the CDR3 is TGCAGCGTTACGGGACAGACCTCTATCGAGCAGTACTTC.

This rearrangement joins TRBV10-3 to TRBJ1-4; 8 bases are a match to TRBD1. V lost 3 bases to trimming and J lost 8 bases; unmatched junction nucleotides: 8. CDR1 ENHRY and CDR2 SYGVKD come from the germline V gene. This CDR3 region has 15 residues. CDR3 DNA: TGTGCCATCAGTGATGCCGACAGGGGCGGGGAAAAACTGTTTTTT. Residues: CAISDADRGGEKLFF.

The chain links TRBV5-6 to TRBJ2-5; D is unclear. V was trimmed by 4 bases and J by 5 bases, leaving 6 bases between them. This CDR3 is 11 amino acids long. CDR1 SGHDT and CDR2 YYEEEE come from the germline V gene. CDR3 sequence reads: CASSLLETQYF. As DNA, the CDR3 is TGTGCCAGCAGCCTATTGGAGACCCAGTACTTC.

This rearrangement joins TRBV15 to TRBJ1-5; D might be TRBD1 (6 bases). The CDR3 consists of 15 residues. The V end lost 4 bases, the J end lost 5 bases, and 15 bases lay between the germline ends. CDR1 and CDR2 from the germline V gene are LNHNV and YYDKDF (reference sequence). CDR3 DNA: TGTGCCACCAGCACAAGAACAGGACAGCATCAGCCCCAGCATTTT. Its protein is CATSTRTGQHQPQHF.

This clone was detected a few times. The chain joins TRBV5-4 to TRBJ1-2, with 10 bases identical to TRBD1. The V gene end was trimmed by 4 bases and the J gene end by 6 bases; junction bases not matched to a gene: 3. Germline V CDR1 and CDR2: SGHNT, YYREEE (reference sequence). CDR3 size: 13 residues. The CDR3 DNA sequence: TGTGCCAGCAGCGACAGGGGGCGGGATGGCTACACCTTC. Amino acid sequence: CASSDRGRDGYTF.

The chain joins TRBV27 to TRBJ2-7, with 13 bases matching TRBD2. With V trimmed by 5 bases and J by 0 bases, 13 bases remained unmatched. The V gene's germline CDR1 is MNHEY and CDR2 SMNVEV (reference sequence). This CDR3 comprises 19 residues. The CDR3 coding sequence is TGTGCCAGCAGTCCAAAGACTAGCGGGAGGTTCCAGAGCTCCTACGAGCAGTACTTC. It is translated as CASSPKTSGRFQSSYEQYF.

In its sample, this clone is medium-sized. The chain couples TRBV5-1 to TRBJ2-2, with 11 bases lining up with TRBD1. Germline V gene sequence: CDR1 SGHRS, CDR2 YFSETQ. Trimming at V came to 4 bases and at J to 4 bases, leaving 6 bases not matched to a gene. The CDR3 consists of 16 residues. CDR3 DNA: TGCGCCAGCAGCCTGGGACAGGGGGGAGCCACCGGGGAGCTGTTTTTT. Translating it yields CASSLGQGGATGELFF.

The chain employs TRBV27 and TRBJ2-5; 8 bases fit TRBD2. The J call may be faulty, since TRBJ2-7 better matches the DNA end. The CDR3 is 15 amino acids. The germline gives CDR1 MNHEY, CDR2 SMNVEV (reference sequence). The CDR3 loop reads CASSLLAEGRGEQYF. CDR3 DNA sequence: TGTGCCAGCAGTCTACTAGCGGAGGGGCGAGGCGAGCAGTACTTC.

A single count supports this clone. This same CDR3 is encoded by further DNA sequences in the sample. J is TRBJ1-3 and V is TRBV5-1; TRBD1 agrees at 8 bases. Germline CDR1 and CDR2: SGHRS and YFSETQ. V lost 3 bases and J lost 0; bases outside the gene matches: 5. The CDR3 spans 16 residues. The CDR3 region has the DNA TGCGCCAGCAGCTCGGACAGGGCCAACTCTGGAAACACCATATATTTT. This gives the protein CASSSDRANSGNTIYF.

This sequence joins TRBV19 and TRBJ2-5; 11 bases line up with TRBD2. The germline CDR1 and CDR2 sequences are LNHDA and SQIVND (reference sequence). With 8 bases clipped from V and 4 bases from J, the junction kept 6 bases outside the gene matches. The CDR3 totals 14 residues. CDR3 region: CASRTSGGGETQYF. CDR3 nucleotides: TGTGCCAGTCGAACTAGCGGGGGTGGAGAGACCCAGTACTTC.

A few counts support this clone. The chain carries TRBV5-1 and TRBJ2-3, with a tentative D call TRBD2 (6 bases). V gave up 6 bases and J gave up 2 bases, with 13 bases separating them. CDR3 length equals 14 residues. Per the germline V gene, CDR1 is SGHRS and CDR2 is YFSETQ. CDR3 amino acids: CASKEASATDTQYF. In nucleotides, the CDR3 is TGCGCCAGCAAGGAGGCTAGCGCCACAGATACGCAGTATTTT.

This clone was found a few times. This chain uses TRBV5-1 with TRBJ2-5; TRBD1 matches 7 bases. The ends lost 0 bases at V and 1 base at J; junction bases unmatched: 3. Germline V CDR1 and CDR2: SGHRS, YFSETQ. This CDR3 has 15 residues. CDR3: CASSLEGTAQETQYF. The DNA for the CDR3 is TGCGCCAGCAGCTTGGAAGGGACAGCCCAAGAGACCCAGTACTTC.